This T cell receptor beta chain was captured in a study of shared clonotypes between healthy human individuals (dated by TCRdb to about 2020). Regarding the study in general: A couple of women and a few men aged 18 to 49 years were included in the cohort. Leukapheresis yielded between about 0.8 and 8.9 billion PBMCs per donor. For each donor, three plates each were used for CD4 naive and CD4 memory, two plates were used for CD8 naive, and one plate was used for CD8 memory. Blood TCR repertoires of four to six healthy adults were deeply sequenced to estimate repertoire size and the extent of clonotype sharing between individuals. Libraries were prepared and TCR repertoires were sequenced by different laboratories using diverse techniques, in order to increase sequencing depth and limit assay-specific biases.

The research as a whole found: Because the study included only a small number of donors, the genetic and exposure-history diversity represented was limited. Pairwise subsampling led to the expectation that sequencing depth would affect the degree of clonotype sharing among donors. Only blood was sampled, and tissue TCR repertoires likely differ from those in blood. Compared with non-shared clonotypes, clonotypes shared by all four sorted-subset donors had higher generation probabilities. Incomplete sequencing was indicated by rarefaction of sorted-subset datasets, despite the large sequencing depth. Across a handful of donors, around 5% of naive CD4, roughly 3.5% of naive CD8, around 2.5% of memory CD4, and approximately 0.4% of memory CD8 clonotypes were shared. Estimated clonotype richness was generally larger for naive than for memory subsets.

Note on this clone: Its binding antigen is unknown. Qualities for individual bases were not recorded, and no much larger clone is one base off.

Healthy HIV-negative adults with no recently reported acute infections or vaccinations were included as donors. Only Caucasian adults living in Nashville, Tennessee, USA were represented among the donors. CD4+ T cells were enriched by magnetic negative selection; naive cells were then positively selected on CD45RA, and the negative fraction formed the memory subset. Blood was collected by leukapheresis, and PBMCs were isolated by Ficoll-Histopaque density gradient centrifugation and then cryopreserved in liquid nitrogen vapor phase. Analytical flow cytometry was used to check the purity and quantity of every magnetically sorted T cell population. Each sorted fraction had its genomic DNA isolated and then quantified by UV absorbance on a Nanodrop 2000c. Between the V and J ends, shortened by 8 bases and 0 bases respectively, the junction contains 16 bases. The CDR1 and CDR2 encoded by the germline V gene are MDHEN and SYDVKM. Inclusive of the bounding cysteine and phenylalanine, the CDR3 is 15 residues long. CDR3 DNA only is kept here, 45 bases in frame from base 1.

Using the deep immunoSEQ assay, TCR CDR3 regions were amplified from genomic DNA by multiplex PCR. For each cell subset, the extracted genomic DNA was distributed evenly across all wells of several immunoSEQ 96-well plates, and each plate served as one replicate. Each replicate PCR for sorted subsets received approximately 220 ng genomic DNA, equal to around 32,000 T cell genomes. Purified libraries were measured with a Qubit 3.0 fluorometer, size-checked on a Bioanalyzer 2100, and measured again with the KAPA Library Quantification kit. Each immunoSEQ 96-well plate was sequenced on its own single-read 150-cycle Illumina NextSeq 550 flow cell. The authors' analysis ran thus. Because only junctional sequences without quality scores were contained in the immunoSEQ output, filtering matching that applied to full-length reads could not be performed. To assign V/J genes and CDR3, sequences were annotated using PyIR, a Python wrapper for IgBLAST v1.9, with IMGT germline references. Reads were removed for weak V/J assignments (E-value above 1e-6), missing CDR3, stop codons, out-of-frame junctions, or ambiguous translated residues. A V3J clonotype was defined by an identical inferred V gene, J gene, and CDR3 amino acid sequence. Percentage overlap between repertoires was calculated by dividing the number of shared unique clonotypes by the size of the smaller repertoire. Richness of each repertoire was evaluated using RTK rarefaction, the Chao1 estimator, and Recon v2.1 estimates of unobserved clonotypes. Generation probabilities for all TCRbeta clonotypes obtained by the gDNA method from four donors were computed using OLGA. The source is immuneACCESS, and TCRdb retained only in-frame sequences with V and J called. Part of the clones is not carried over; for the studies checked, unresolved V genes explain less than half of this, and the remainder is unexplained. V and J calls plus clone size are reproduced from that table; the DNA served to infer D and trimming. This sample is represented by 2,500,000 or so clones; over 85% of them were singletons. In total, the top ten clones hold approximately 0.35% of the sample.

This TCR was recovered from a man younger than 35 in good health. Some clones in this sample may be carry-over from other donors' samples. The chain is assembled from TRBV28 and TRBJ1-2; perhaps TRBD1 is the D gene, with 6 bases matching. Sequencing was done on a sample of naive CD4+ T cells from PBMCs. The cell subset or site label here, explained by the study, means: CD45RA+ positively selected. CDR3 loop: CASGGGAAANYGYTF. The DNA sequence is given as TGTGCCAGCGGAGGGGGGGCCGCAGCTAACTATGGCTACACCTTC.